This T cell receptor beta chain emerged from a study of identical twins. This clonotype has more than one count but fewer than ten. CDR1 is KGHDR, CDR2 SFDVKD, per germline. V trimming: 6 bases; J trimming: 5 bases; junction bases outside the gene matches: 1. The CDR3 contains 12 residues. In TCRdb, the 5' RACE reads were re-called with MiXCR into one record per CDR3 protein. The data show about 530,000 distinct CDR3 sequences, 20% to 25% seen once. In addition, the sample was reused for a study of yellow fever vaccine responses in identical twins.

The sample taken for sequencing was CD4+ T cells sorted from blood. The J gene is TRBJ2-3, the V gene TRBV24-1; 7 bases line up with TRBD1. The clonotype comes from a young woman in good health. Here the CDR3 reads CATSRQGDTQYF. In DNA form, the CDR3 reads TGTGCCACCAGTAGACAGGGAGATACGCAGTATTTT.